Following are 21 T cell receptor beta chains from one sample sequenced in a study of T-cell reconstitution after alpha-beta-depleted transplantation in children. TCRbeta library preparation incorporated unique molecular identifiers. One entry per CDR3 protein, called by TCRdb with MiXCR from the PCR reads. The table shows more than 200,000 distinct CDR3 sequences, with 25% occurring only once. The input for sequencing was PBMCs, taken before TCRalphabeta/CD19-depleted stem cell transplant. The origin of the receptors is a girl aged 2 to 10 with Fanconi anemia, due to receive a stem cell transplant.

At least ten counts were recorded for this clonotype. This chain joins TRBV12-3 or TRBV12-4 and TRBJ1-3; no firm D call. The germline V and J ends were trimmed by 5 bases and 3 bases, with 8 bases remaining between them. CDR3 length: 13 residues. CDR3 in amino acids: CASSDGYGNTIYF. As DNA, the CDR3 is TGTGCCAGCAGTGACGGTTATGGAAACACCATATATTTT.

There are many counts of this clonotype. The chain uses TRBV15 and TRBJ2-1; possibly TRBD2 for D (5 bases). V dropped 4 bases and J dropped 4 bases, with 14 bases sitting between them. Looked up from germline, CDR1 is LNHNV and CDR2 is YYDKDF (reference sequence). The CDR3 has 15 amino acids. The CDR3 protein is CATSNGLAEYNEQFF. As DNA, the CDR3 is TGTGCCACCAGCAATGGCCTAGCAGAGTACAATGAGCAGTTCTTC. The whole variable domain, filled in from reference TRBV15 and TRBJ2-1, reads DAMVIQNPRYQVTQFGKPVTLSCSQTLNHNVMYWYQQKSSQAPKLLFHYYDKDFNNEADTPDNFQSRRPNTSFCFLDIRSPGLGDTAMYLCATSNGLAEYNEQFFGPGTRLTVL.

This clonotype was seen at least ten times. CDR3 in amino acids: CASSQEPGAAETQYF. CDR3 coding DNA: TGTGCCAGCAGCCAAGAACCCGGGGCGGCAGAGACCCAGTACTTC. V is TRBV4-2 and J is TRBJ2-5; the D call may be TRBD1 or TRBD2 (5 bases each). Germline CDR1 and CDR2: LGHNA and YNFKEQ. CDR3 length equals 15 residues. Trimming took 0 bases from V and 4 from J, leaving 12 bases between them.

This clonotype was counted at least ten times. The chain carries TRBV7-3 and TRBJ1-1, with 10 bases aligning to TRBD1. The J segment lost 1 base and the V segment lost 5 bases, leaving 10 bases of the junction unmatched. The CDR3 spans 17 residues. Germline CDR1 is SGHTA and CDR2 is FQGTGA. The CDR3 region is CASSPIVGTGANTEAFF. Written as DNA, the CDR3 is TGTGCCAGCAGCCCCATTGTTGGGACAGGGGCGAACACTGAAGCTTTCTTT.

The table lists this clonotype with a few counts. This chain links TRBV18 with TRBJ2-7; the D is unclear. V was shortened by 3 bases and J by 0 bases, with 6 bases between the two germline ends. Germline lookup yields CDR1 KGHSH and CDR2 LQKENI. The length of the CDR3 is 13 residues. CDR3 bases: TGTGCCAGCTCACCGGACGGCTCCTACGAGCAGTACTTC. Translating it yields CASSPDGSYEQYF.

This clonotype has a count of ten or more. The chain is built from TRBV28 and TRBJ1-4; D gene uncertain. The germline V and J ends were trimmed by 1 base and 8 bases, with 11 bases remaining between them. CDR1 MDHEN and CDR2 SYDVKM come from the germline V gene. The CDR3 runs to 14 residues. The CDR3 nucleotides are TGTGCCAGCAGTTTATCCCCGGAGCGGGAAAAACTGTTTTTT. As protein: CASSLSPEREKLFF.

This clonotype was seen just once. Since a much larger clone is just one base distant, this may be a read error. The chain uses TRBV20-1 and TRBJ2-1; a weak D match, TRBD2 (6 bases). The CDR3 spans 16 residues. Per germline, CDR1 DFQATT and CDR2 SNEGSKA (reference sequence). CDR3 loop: CIAPSSRAGNYNEQFF. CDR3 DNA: TGCATTGCCCCCTCTAGTCGTGCGGGAAACTACAATGAGCAGTTCTTC.

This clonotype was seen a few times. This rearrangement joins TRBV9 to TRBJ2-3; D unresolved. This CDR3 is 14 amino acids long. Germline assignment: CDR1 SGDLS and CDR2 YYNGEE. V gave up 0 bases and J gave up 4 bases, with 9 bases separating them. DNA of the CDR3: TGTGCCAGCAGCGTAGAGGGATGGTCAGATACGCAGTATTTT. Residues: CASSVEGWSDTQYF.

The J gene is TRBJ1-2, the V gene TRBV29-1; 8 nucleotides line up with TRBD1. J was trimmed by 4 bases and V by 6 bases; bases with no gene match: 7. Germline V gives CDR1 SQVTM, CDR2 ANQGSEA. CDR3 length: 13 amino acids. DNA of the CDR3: TGCAGCGTGGCACCGGGACAGGTCTATGGCTACACCTTC. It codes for CSVAPGQVYGYTF.

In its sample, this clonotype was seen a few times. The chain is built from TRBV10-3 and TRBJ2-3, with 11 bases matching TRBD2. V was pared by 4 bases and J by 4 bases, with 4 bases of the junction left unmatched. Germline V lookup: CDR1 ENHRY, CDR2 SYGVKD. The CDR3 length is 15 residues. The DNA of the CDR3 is TGTGCCATCAGTGTGACTAGCGGGACGGCAGATACGCAGTATTTT. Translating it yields CAISVTSGTADTQYF.

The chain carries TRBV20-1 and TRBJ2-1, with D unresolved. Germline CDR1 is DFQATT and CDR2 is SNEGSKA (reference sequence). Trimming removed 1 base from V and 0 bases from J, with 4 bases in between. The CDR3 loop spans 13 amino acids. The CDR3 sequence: CSARVGSYNEQFF. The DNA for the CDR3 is TGCAGTGCTAGAGTGGGCTCCTACAATGAGCAGTTCTTC.

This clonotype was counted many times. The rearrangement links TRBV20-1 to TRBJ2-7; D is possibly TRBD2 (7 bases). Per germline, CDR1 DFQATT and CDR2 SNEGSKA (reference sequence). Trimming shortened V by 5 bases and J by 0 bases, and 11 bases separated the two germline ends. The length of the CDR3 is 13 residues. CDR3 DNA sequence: TGCAGTGCTGGGAGGGGGAACTCCTACGAGCAGTACTTC. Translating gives CSAGRGNSYEQYF.

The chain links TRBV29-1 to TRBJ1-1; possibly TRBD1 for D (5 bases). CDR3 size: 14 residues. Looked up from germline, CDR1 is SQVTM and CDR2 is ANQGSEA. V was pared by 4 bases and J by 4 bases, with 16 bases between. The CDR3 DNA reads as TGCAGCGTTGGCTGGGTGACAGCTTCCACTGAAGCTTTCTTT. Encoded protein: CSVGWVTASTEAFF.

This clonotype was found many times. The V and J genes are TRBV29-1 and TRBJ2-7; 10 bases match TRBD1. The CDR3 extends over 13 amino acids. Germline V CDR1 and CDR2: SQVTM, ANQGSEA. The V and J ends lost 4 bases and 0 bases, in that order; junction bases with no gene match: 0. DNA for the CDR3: TGCAGCGTTGGGACAGGGGGCTCCTACGAGCAGTACTTC. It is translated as CSVGTGGSYEQYF.

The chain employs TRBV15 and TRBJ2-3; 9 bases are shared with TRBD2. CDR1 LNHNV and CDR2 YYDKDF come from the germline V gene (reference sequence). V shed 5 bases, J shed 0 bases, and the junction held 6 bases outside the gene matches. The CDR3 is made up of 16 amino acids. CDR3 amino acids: CATSSGLAGSTDTQYF. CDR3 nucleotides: TGTGCCACCAGCTCGGGACTAGCTGGCAGCACAGATACGCAGTATTTT.

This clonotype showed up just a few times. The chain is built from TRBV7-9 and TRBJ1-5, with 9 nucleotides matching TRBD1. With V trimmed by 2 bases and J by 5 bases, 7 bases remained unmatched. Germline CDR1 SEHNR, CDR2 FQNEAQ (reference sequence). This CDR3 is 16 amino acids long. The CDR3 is CASSLYAGQGDQPQHF. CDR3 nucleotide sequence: TGTGCCAGCAGCTTATATGCGGGACAGGGTGATCAGCCCCAGCATTTT.

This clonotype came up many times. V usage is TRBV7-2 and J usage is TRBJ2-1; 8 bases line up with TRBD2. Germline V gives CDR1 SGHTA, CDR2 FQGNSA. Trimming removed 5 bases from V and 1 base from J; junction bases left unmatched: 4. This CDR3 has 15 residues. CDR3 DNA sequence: TGTGCCAGCAGCCCGGGACTAGGGTCCTACAATGAGCAGTTCTTC. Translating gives CASSPGLGSYNEQFF.

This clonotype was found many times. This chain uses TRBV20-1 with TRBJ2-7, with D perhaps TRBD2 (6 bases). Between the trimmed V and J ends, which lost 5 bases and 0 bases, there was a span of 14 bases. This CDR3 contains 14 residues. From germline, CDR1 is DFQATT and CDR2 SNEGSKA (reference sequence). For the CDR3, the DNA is TGCAGTGCTCTTAAACCGGGACTCTCCTACGAGCAGTACTTC. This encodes CSALKPGLSYEQYF.

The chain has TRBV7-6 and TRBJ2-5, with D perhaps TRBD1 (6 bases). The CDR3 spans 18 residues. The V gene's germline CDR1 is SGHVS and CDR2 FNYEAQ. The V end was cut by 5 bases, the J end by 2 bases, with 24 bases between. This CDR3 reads CASSPGRGAGAFQETQYF. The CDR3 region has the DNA TGTGCCAGCAGCCCAGGCCGAGGTGCAGGGGCTTTTCAAGAGACCCAGTACTTC.

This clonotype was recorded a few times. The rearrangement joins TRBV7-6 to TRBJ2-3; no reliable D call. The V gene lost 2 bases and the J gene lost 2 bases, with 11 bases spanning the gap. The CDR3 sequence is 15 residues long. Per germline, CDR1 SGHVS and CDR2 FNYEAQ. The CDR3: CASSLLGAFTDTQYF. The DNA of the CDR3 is TGTGCCAGCAGCTTACTTGGAGCTTTCACAGATACGCAGTATTTT.

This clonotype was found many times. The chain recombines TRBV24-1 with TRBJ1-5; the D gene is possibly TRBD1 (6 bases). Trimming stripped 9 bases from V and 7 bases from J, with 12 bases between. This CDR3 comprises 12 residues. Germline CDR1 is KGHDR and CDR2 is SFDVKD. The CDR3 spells CATGGGHQPQHF. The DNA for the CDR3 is TGTGCCACCGGAGGGGGACACCAGCCCCAGCATTTT.